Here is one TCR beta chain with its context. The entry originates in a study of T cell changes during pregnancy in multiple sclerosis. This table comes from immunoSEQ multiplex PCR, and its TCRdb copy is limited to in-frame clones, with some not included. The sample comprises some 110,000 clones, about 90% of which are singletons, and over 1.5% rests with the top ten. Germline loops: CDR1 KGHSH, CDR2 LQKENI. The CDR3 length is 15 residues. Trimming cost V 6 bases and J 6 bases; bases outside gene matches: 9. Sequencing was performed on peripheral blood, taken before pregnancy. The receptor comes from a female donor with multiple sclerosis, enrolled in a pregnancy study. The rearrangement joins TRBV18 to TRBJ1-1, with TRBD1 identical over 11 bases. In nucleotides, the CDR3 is TGTGCCAGCTCGGAATATTCGGGACAGGGGGCTGAAGCTTTCTTT. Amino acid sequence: CASSEYSGQGAEAFF.